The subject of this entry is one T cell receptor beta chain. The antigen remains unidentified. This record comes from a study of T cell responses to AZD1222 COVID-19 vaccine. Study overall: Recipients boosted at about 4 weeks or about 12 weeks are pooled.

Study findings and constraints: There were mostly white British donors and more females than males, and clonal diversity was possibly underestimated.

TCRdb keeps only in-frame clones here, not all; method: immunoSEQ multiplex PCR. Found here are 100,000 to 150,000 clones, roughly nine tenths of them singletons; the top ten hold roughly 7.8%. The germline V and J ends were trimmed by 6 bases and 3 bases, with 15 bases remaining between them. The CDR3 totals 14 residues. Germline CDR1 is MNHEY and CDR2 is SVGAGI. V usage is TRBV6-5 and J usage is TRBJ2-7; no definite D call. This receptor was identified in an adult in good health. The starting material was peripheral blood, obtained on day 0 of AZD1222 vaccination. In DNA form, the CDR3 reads TGTGCCAGCAGACTGGCGAGTAAGGACTACGAGCAGTACTTC. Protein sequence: CASRLASKDYEQYF.